Here is one T cell receptor (beta chain) with its context. CDR3 length: 15 residues. CDR1 and CDR2 (germline): SGHRS, YFSETQ. After removal of 3 bases from V and 5 bases from J, the junction contained 2 bases not matched to a gene. Time point indicated: pretreatment peripheral blood. The record originates from a study of PD-L1 blockade in urothelial cancer. The wider study: Previous chemotherapy exposure amounted to 0 to 3 regimens for patients.

TCRdb keeps only in-frame clones here, not all; method: immunoSEQ multiplex PCR. The sample lists about 53,000 clones; roughly 87% were seen once. The V call is TRBV5-1, the J call TRBJ2-1, with 13 bases identical to TRBD2. The TCR was taken from a woman aged 55-70 years with urothelial cancer. The sample consisted of PBMCs, taken around atezolizumab (anti-PD-L1) treatment. CDR3 in DNA: TGCGCCAGCAGCTCGGGACTAGCGGGAAACAATGAGCAGTTCTTC. Residues: CASSSGLAGNNEQFF.